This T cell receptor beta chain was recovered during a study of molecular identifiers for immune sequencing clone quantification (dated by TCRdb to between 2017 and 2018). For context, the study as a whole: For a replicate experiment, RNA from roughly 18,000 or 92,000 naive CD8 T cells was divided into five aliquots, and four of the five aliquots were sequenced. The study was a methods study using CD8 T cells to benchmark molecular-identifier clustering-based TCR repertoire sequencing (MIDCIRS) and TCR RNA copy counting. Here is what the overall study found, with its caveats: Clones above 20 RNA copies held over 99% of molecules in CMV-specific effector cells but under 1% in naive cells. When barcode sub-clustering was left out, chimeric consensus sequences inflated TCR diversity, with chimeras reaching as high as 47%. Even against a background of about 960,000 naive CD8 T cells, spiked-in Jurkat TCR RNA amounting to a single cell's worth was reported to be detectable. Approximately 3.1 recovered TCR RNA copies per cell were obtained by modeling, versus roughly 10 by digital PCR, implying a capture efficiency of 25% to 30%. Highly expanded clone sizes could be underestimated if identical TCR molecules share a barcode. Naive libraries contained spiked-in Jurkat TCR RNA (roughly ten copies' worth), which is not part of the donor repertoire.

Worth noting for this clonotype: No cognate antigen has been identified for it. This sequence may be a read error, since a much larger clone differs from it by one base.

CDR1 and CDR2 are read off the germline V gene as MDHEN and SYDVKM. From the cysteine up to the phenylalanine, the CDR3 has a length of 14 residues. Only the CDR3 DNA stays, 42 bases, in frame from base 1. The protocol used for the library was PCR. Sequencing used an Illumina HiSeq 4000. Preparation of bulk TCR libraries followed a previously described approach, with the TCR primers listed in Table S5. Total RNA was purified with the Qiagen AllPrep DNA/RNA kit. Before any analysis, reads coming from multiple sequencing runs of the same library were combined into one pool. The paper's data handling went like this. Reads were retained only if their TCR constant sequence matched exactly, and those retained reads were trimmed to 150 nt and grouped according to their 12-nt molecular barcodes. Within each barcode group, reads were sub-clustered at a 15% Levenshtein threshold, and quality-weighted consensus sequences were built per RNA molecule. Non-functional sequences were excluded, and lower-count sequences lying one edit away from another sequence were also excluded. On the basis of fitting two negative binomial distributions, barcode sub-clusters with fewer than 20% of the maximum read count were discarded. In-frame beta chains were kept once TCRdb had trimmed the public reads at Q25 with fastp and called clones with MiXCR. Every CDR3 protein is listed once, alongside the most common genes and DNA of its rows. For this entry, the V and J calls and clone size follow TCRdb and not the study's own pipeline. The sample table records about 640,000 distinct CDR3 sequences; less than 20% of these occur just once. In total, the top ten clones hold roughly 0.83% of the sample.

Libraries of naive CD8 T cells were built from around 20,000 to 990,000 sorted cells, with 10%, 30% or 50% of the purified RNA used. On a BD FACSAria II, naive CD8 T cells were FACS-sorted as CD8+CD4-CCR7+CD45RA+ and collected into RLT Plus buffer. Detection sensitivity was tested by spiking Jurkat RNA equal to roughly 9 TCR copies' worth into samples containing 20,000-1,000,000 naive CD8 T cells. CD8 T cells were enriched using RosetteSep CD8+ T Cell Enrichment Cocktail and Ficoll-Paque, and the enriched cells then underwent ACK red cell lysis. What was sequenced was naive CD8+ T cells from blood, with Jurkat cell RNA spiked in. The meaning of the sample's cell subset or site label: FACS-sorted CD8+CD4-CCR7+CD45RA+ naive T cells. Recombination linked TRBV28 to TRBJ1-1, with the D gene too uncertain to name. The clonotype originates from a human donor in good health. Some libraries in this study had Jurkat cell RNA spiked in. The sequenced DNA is TGTGCCAGCAGTTTATTTAAGGAGTACACTGAAGCTATCTTT. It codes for CASSLFKEYTEAIF. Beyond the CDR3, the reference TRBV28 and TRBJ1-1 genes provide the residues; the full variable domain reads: DVKVTQSSRYLVKRTGEKVFLECVQDMDHENMFWYRQDPGLGLRLIYFSYDVKMKEKGDIPEGYSVSREKKERFSLILESASTNQTSMYLCASSLFKEYTEAIFGQGTRLTVV.